What follows are 16 T cell receptor beta chains derived from one specimen sequenced in a study of blood T cell repertoires in COVID-19. Sequencing was performed with immunoSEQ multiplex PCR; in TCRdb, only in-frame clones are kept and a portion is missing. Here the sample spans about 330,000 clones, around 87% being singletons. The material sequenced was PBMCs or T cells enriched from blood (not recorded which). Receptors were obtained from a woman in her twenties or thirties who had recovered from COVID-19.

The V call is TRBV11-2, the J call TRBJ2-2, with TRBD2 as a possible D gene (5 bases). This CDR3 comprises 15 residues. The germline CDR1 and CDR2 sequences are SGHAT and FQNNGV. V lost 0 bases and J lost 7, with 12 bases in between. CDR3: CASSLDAGAGGELFF. CDR3 in DNA: TGTGCCAGCAGCTTAGACGCGGGCGCGGGCGGGGAGCTGTTTTTT.

This clone was seen a single time. V usage is TRBV4-3 and J usage is TRBJ1-2; a weak D match, TRBD1 (5 bases). The V and J ends lost 0 bases and 3 bases respectively, with 11 bases between them. The CDR3 covers 15 residues. Germline loops: CDR1 LGHNA, CDR2 YSLEER. CDR3 sequence (DNA): TGCGCCAGCAGCCAAGATCCAGGAGGGGACTATGGCTACACCTTC. This sequence encodes CASSQDPGGDYGYTF.

This clone was counted a single time. The chain recombines TRBV28 with TRBJ1-3; TRBD1 agrees at 8 bases. From germline, CDR1 is MDHEN and CDR2 SYDVKM. This CDR3 region has 15 residues. V lost 5 bases, J lost 10 bases, and 13 bases stayed unmatched. The CDR3 bases are TGTGCCAGCAGTCCCATCTACCCGGACAGGGAGACCATATATTTT. Amino acid sequence: CASSPIYPDRETIYF.

The J gene is TRBJ2-1, the V gene TRBV5-1; D is perhaps TRBD2 (7 bases). The CDR3 sequence is 13 residues long. The V end was cut by 5 bases, the J end by 7 bases, with 13 bases between. Per the germline V gene, CDR1 is SGHRS and CDR2 is YFSETQ. CDR3 DNA: TGCGCCAGCAGGGGGGGGCCCTGGAATGAGCAGTTCTTC. As protein: CASRGGPWNEQFF.

This clone occurred a few times. This CDR3 is CASSFTGTDYSNQPQHF. The CDR3 bases are TGTGCCAGCAGCTTTACCGGGACGGACTATAGCAATCAGCCCCAGCATTTT. The chain recombines TRBV5-5 with TRBJ1-5; D perhaps matches TRBD1 (5 bases). The CDR3 is 17 residues long. Germline CDR1 SGHKS, CDR2 YYEKEE (reference sequence). V was shortened by 2 bases and J by 0 bases, with 15 bases between the two germline ends.

V and J are TRBV5-1 and TRBJ1-6, with a weak D call TRBD1 (6 bases). From germline, CDR1 is SGHRS and CDR2 YFSETQ. Deletions cut 2 bases from V and 5 bases from J, with 11 bases between. This CDR3 region has 15 residues. CDR3 protein: CASSFTGTDNSPLHF. The CDR3 DNA follows: TGCGCCAGCAGCTTTACAGGGACGGATAATTCACCCCTCCACTTT. The full variable domain, with the rest looked up from reference TRBV5-1 and TRBJ1-6, is KAGVTQTPRYLIKTRGQQVTLSCSPISGHRSVSWYQQTPGQGLQFLFEYFSETQRNKGNFPGRFSGRQFSNSRSEMNVSTLELGDSALYLCASSFTGTDNSPLHFGNGTRLTVT.

The rearrangement uses TRBV7-2 and TRBJ1-2; D might be TRBD1 (6 bases). CDR3 size: 14 residues. Germline CDR1 SGHTA, CDR2 FQGNSA. V lost 1 base and J 4 bases, leaving 10 bases between the germline ends. The CDR3: CASSLGRGGYGYTF. Written as DNA, the CDR3 is TGTGCCAGCAGCTTAGGCCGAGGGGGCTATGGCTACACCTTC.

This clone came up once. The rearrangement uses TRBV12-3 or TRBV12-4 and TRBJ1-1; D is unclear. The CDR3 spans 13 residues. Trimming left V 5 bases short and J 1 base short, with 8 bases between. DNA of the CDR3: TGTGCCAGCAGTCAACCAGGGAACACTGAAGCTTTCTTT. It codes for CASSQPGNTEAFF.

In DNA form, the CDR3 reads TGCGCCAGCAGCGCGGCGAGGGTCATGAACACTGAAGCTTTCTTT. This codes for CASSAARVMNTEAFF. The V gene is TRBV5-1, the J gene TRBJ1-1; D remains ambiguous. Germline loops: CDR1 SGHRS, CDR2 YFSETQ. The germline V and J ends were trimmed by 4 bases and 0 bases, with 13 bases remaining between them. CDR3 size: 15 residues. Full variable domain (outside the CDR3, taken from reference TRBV5-1 and TRBJ1-1): KAGVTQTPRYLIKTRGQQVTLSCSPISGHRSVSWYQQTPGQGLQFLFEYFSETQRNKGNFPGRFSGRQFSNSRSEMNVSTLELGDSALYLCASSAARVMNTEAFFGQGTRLTVV.

CDR3 amino acids: CASSPTSPYGYTF. The CDR3 coding sequence is TGTGCCAGCAGCCCGACATCGCCCTATGGCTACACCTTC. This chain links TRBV14 with TRBJ1-2; no clear D. V lost 4 bases and J 4 bases, leaving 10 bases between the germline ends. The CDR3 spans 13 residues. Germline V gene sequence: CDR1 SGHDN, CDR2 FVKESK.

This chain joins TRBV27 and TRBJ2-2; 8 bases are a match to TRBD2. This CDR3 spans 16 amino acids. Trimming at V came to 8 bases and at J to 1 base, leaving 9 bases not matched to a gene. The germline V gene encodes CDR1 MNHEY and CDR2 SMNVEV (reference sequence). CDR3 sequence (DNA): TGTGCCAGCGGTCGACGCCTAGCGGGGAACACCGGGGAGCTGTTTTTT. Amino acids: CASGRRLAGNTGELFF.

The chain is built from TRBV30 and TRBJ1-5, with a tentative D call TRBD1 (5 bases). CDR3 length: 15 residues. Germline CDR1 reads GTSNPN; CDR2 reads SVGIG (reference sequence). V was clipped by 7 bases and J by 0 bases, with 16 bases between them. The CDR3 sequence: CAYTAGEISNQPQHF. CDR3 DNA: TGTGCCTATACTGCGGGGGAAATTAGCAATCAGCCCCAGCATTTT.

The chain couples TRBV7-8 to TRBJ1-3; 8 bases are a match to TRBD1. The CDR3 extends over 14 amino acids. Germline V gene sequence: CDR1 SGHVS, CDR2 FQNEAQ. The junction had 6 bases not matched to a gene; V was cut back by 7 bases and J by 4 bases. The CDR3 DNA sequence: TGTGCCAGCACTCCAGGGGGCTCCGGAAACACCATATATTTT. Amino acids: CASTPGGSGNTIYF.

The chain carries TRBV2 and TRBJ2-1; 8 bases agree with TRBD1. The J segment lost 8 bases and the V segment lost 6 bases, leaving 6 bases of the junction unmatched. Germline CDR1 reads SNHLY; CDR2 reads FYNNEI. The CDR3 runs to 13 residues. The CDR3 spells CASRGRGLYEQFF. The CDR3 DNA reads TGTGCCAGCAGAGGCAGGGGGCTTTATGAGCAGTTCTTC.

This clone has a single count. The chain links TRBV5-1 to TRBJ1-1, with D unclear. With 4 bases removed from V and 1 base from J, the gap between germline ends came to 14 bases. The CDR3 loop spans 15 amino acids. Germline loops: CDR1 SGHRS, CDR2 YFSETQ. The CDR3 spells CASSPTEGGNTEAFF. The CDR3 DNA reads TGCGCCAGCAGCCCTACCGAGGGCGGGAACACTGAAGCTTTCTTT.

This clone was counted a few times. This sequence joins TRBV5-8 and TRBJ1-1; D gene uncertain. Germline CDR1 reads SGHTS; CDR2 reads YDEGEE. The CDR3 covers 13 residues. Trimming removed 3 bases at V and 4 bases at J, with 10 bases between. The DNA of the CDR3 is TGTGCCAGCAGCTGGAGACGAGGCACTGAAGCTTTCTTT. It is translated as CASSWRRGTEAFF.